Detailed here is one T cell receptor (beta chain). This sample is drawn from a study of technical replicates of blood from four donors. In germline, CDR1 is PRHDT, CDR2 FYEKMQ (reference sequence). This CDR3 comprises 14 residues. The ends lost 5 bases at V and 8 bases at J; junction bases unmatched: 11. Assay: immunoSEQ multiplex PCR; the TCRdb copy retains only in-frame clones and omits some. The sample yields 12,000 or so clones, about 86% seen once. The sequencing sample was made of PBMCs. The chain joins TRBV13 to TRBJ1-2, with TRBD1 matching over 7 bases. The sequence came from a human donor in good health. The CDR3 DNA reads as TGTGCCAGCAGCGGACAGGTTTTGCTAGAGGGCTACACCTTC. The encoded protein is CASSGQVLLEGYTF.